Below, 28 T cell receptor beta chains from the same sample are listed, as sequenced in a study of T-cell memory formation after mild COVID-19. TCRdb reprocessed the 5' RACE reads with MiXCR, giving one entry per CDR3 protein. The sample includes roughly 62,000 distinct CDR3 sequences, 9% to 9.5% of them seen just once. The specimen sequenced was PBMCs or a T cell subset sorted from them (not recorded which). These receptors all come from a man between 18 and 35 years old who had mild COVID-19 (a few samples of this study predate the infection). Cell type and time point are not known.

This clonotype has just a few counts. The chain carries TRBV5-1 and TRBJ2-5; either TRBD1 or TRBD2 may fit D (5 bases each). Germline CDR1 and CDR2: SGHRS and YFSETQ. The CDR3 extends over 14 amino acids. V lost 0 bases, J lost 4 bases, and 10 bases lay in between. For the CDR3, the DNA is TGCGCCAGCAGCTTGGTCCCAGGGACAGAGACCCAGTACTTC. Translating it yields CASSLVPGTETQYF.

The rearrangement joins TRBV4-2 to TRBJ2-3, with 12 bases that match TRBD2. V trimming: 0 bases; J trimming: 5 bases; junction bases outside the gene matches: 15. Per germline, CDR1 LGHNA and CDR2 YNFKEQ. CDR3 length: 20 amino acids. CDR3 sequence: CASSQDRSPSGGVLEDTQYF. The CDR3 DNA is TGTGCCAGCAGCCAAGATCGGTCCCCTAGCGGGGGGGTTTTAGAAGATACGCAGTATTTT.

This clonotype was picked up a small number of times. The gene calls are TRBV4-1 and TRBJ2-4; D is possibly TRBD2 (7 bases). This CDR3 comprises 18 residues. Trimming cost V 2 bases and J 1 base, with 18 bases left between them. Germline assignment: CDR1 MGHRA and CDR2 YSYEKL. The CDR3 DNA is TGCGCCAGCAGCCAACCCCTTGGGGGGGCGAGGGCCAAAAACATTCAGTACTTC. Its translation: CASSQPLGGARAKNIQYF.

J is TRBJ2-6 and V is TRBV9, with D unresolved. The V and J ends lost 2 bases and 2 bases respectively, with 8 bases between them. Germline V gives CDR1 SGDLS, CDR2 YYNGEE. The CDR3 extends over 15 amino acids. CDR3 nucleotides: TGTGCCAGCAGCGTCGGCAGTGCTGGGGCCAACGTCCTGACTTTC. Residues: CASSVGSAGANVLTF.

The J gene is TRBJ2-2, the V gene TRBV4-3; D gene unclear. CDR1 is LGHNA and CDR2 is YSLEER in the germline V gene. The CDR3 spans 14 residues. Trimming took 0 bases from V and 5 from J, leaving 7 bases between them. CDR3 loop: CASSQDLGTGELFF. Written as DNA, the CDR3 is TGCGCCAGCAGCCAAGATTTAGGGACCGGGGAGCTGTTTTTT.

The V gene is TRBV5-1, the J gene TRBJ2-7; maybe TRBD1 (6 bases). The CDR3 runs to 14 residues. Per the germline V gene, CDR1 is SGHRS and CDR2 is YFSETQ. V was pared by 0 bases and J by 4 bases, with 11 bases between. CDR3 protein: CASSLGIRGYEQYF. The CDR3 nucleotides are TGCGCCAGCAGCTTGGGTATCAGGGGATACGAGCAGTACTTC.

This clonotype was seen a few times. This chain links TRBV12-3 or TRBV12-4 with TRBJ2-3; D unclear. V was cut by 3 bases and J by 4 bases, with 8 bases left in between. This CDR3 contains 13 residues. The CDR3 loop is CASSFYLPDTQYF. CDR3 sequence (DNA): TGTGCCAGCAGTTTTTACCTCCCAGATACGCAGTATTTT.

This clonotype was seen ten or more times. The rearrangement uses TRBV5-1 and TRBJ2-2; D is undetermined. V shed 5 bases and J shed 8 bases, with 13 bases lying between them. Germline loops: CDR1 SGHRS, CDR2 YFSETQ. The CDR3 runs to 13 residues. The CDR3 spells CASRPKPTGELFF. The CDR3 DNA reads TGCGCCAGCAGACCCAAACCGACGGGGGAGCTGTTTTTT.

This clonotype was counted ten times or more. The V and J genes are TRBV7-3 and TRBJ1-1; 7 bases align to TRBD1. The CDR3 is 13 residues long. The J segment lost 3 bases and the V segment lost 2 bases, leaving 0 bases of the junction unmatched. Per germline, CDR1 SGHTA and CDR2 FQGTGA. The CDR3 region is CASSLQGDTEAFF. The CDR3 DNA reads as TGTGCCAGCAGCTTACAGGGGGACACTGAAGCTTTCTTT.

This clonotype was seen only a few times. The genes are TRBV7-8 and TRBJ1-1; perhaps TRBD1 as D (5 bases). CDR3 length: 13 amino acids. The V end lost 1 base, the J end lost 8 bases, and 11 bases lay between the germline ends. CDR1 SGHVS and CDR2 FQNEAQ come from the germline V gene. This CDR3 reads CASSLVAGGEAFF. Here the CDR3 DNA reads TGTGCCAGCAGCTTAGTTGCGGGGGGGGAAGCTTTCTTT.

The DNA of the CDR3 is TGCGCCAGCAGCCCTGGGAGGGGCAGCGAGACCCAGTACTTC. Amino acids: CASSPGRGSETQYF. The rearrangement links TRBV5-1 to TRBJ2-5; 7 bases line up with TRBD2. The length of the CDR3 is 14 residues. The ends lost 4 bases at V and 5 bases at J; junction bases unmatched: 8. Germline loops: CDR1 SGHRS, CDR2 YFSETQ.

Only a few counts were recorded for this clonotype. The CDR3 loop reads CASSLGGQPTDTQYF. CDR3 sequence (DNA): TGCGCCAGCAGCTTGGGGGGACAGCCCACAGATACGCAGTATTTT. V gene TRBV5-1 combines with J gene TRBJ2-3, with 7 bases that match TRBD1. J was trimmed by 2 bases and V by 0 bases; bases with no gene match: 3. Germline assignment: CDR1 SGHRS and CDR2 YFSETQ. There are 15 residues in the CDR3.

The sample holds a few counts of this clonotype. V gene TRBV6-5 combines with J gene TRBJ1-2; possible D gene TRBD1, 6 bases. The CDR3 loop spans 14 amino acids. In germline, CDR1 is MNHEY, CDR2 SVGAGI. Trimming removed 6 bases from V and 6 bases from J, with 17 bases in between. In DNA, the CDR3 is TGTGCCAGCAGGCCCACCGGGACATCGGATGGCTACACCTTC. It encodes CASRPTGTSDGYTF.

CDR3 residues: CASSTPTVQETQYF. CDR3 in DNA: TGTGCCAGCAGTACACCGACAGTCCAAGAGACCCAGTACTTC. The chain recombines TRBV6-2 or TRBV6-3 with TRBJ2-5, with D possibly matching TRBD1 (5 bases). Germline CDR1 MNHEY, CDR2 SVGEGT. Trimming removed 5 bases at V and 1 base at J, with 11 bases between. This CDR3 is built from 14 residues.

This clonotype has a handful of counts. The chain is built from TRBV9 and TRBJ1-4; weak D call: TRBD1 (5 bases). This CDR3 contains 14 residues. The V gene lost 4 bases and the J gene lost 5 bases, with 12 bases spanning the gap. CDR1 SGDLS and CDR2 YYNGEE come from the germline V gene. As DNA, the CDR3 is TGTGCCAGCAGCCGAGGGGAATCCAATGAAAAACTGTTTTTT. As protein: CASSRGESNEKLFF.

The chain couples TRBV7-3 to TRBJ1-1; unclear D gene. CDR1 and CDR2 from the germline V gene are SGHTA and FQGTGA. The CDR3 runs to 13 residues. Trimming stripped 6 bases from V and 0 bases from J, with 8 bases between. The DNA of the CDR3 is TGTGCCAGCAGTTCAGGTCTGAACACTGAAGCTTTCTTT. It translates to CASSSGLNTEAFF. The variable domain in full, completed from reference TRBV7-3 and TRBJ1-1, reads GAGVSQTPSNKVTEKGKYVELRCDPISGHTALYWYRQSLGQGPEFLIYFQGTGAADDSGLPNDRFFAVRPEGSVSTLKIQRTERGDSAVYLCASSSGLNTEAFFGQGTRLTVV.

The rearrangement uses TRBV7-9 and TRBJ1-2; D call uncertain. V was shortened by 4 bases and J by 2 bases, with 5 bases between the two germline ends. Germline CDR1 is SEHNR and CDR2 is FQNEAQ (reference sequence). This CDR3 spans 12 amino acids. CDR3 coding DNA: TGTGCCAGCAGCTGGGGAAACTATGGCTACACCTTC. Translating gives CASSWGNYGYTF.

This sequence joins TRBV9 and TRBJ2-2, with D unclear. The CDR3 length is 14 residues. Trimming left V 0 bases short and J 2 bases short, with 5 bases between. CDR1 SGDLS and CDR2 YYNGEE come from the germline V gene. The CDR3 DNA reads as TGTGCCAGCAGCGTAGTTTTCAACACCGGGGAGCTGTTTTTT. Translated, it gives CASSVVFNTGELFF.

This clonotype was detected only a few times. CDR3 in amino acids: CASSSDYNQPQHF. Written as DNA, the CDR3 is TGTGCCAGCAGCTCGGACTACAATCAGCCCCAGCATTTT. The chain carries TRBV7-2 and TRBJ1-5, with no clear D. CDR3 size: 13 residues. Germline V gives CDR1 SGHTA, CDR2 FQGNSA. The V end lost 4 bases, the J end lost 3 bases, and 7 bases lay between the germline ends.

This clonotype was found many times. The chain recombines TRBV7-9 with TRBJ2-7; TRBD2 agrees at 11 bases. The CDR3 covers 13 residues. CDR1 and CDR2 from the germline V gene are SEHNR and FQNEAQ (reference sequence). J was trimmed by 13 bases and V by 1 base; bases with no gene match: 6. CDR3 loop: CASSLGQGLAAYF. The CDR3 DNA reads as TGTGCCAGCAGCTTAGGACAGGGACTAGCGGCTTACTTC.

The chain carries TRBV18 and TRBJ1-1, with a tentative D call TRBD1 (5 bases). CDR3 length: 14 amino acids. Germline values: CDR1 KGHSH, CDR2 LQKENI. V was trimmed by 2 bases and J by 7 bases, leaving 14 bases between them. In DNA form, the CDR3 reads TGTGCCAGCTCACCAGCGGGGACCGGAGGTGAAGCTTTCTTT. This encodes CASSPAGTGGEAFF.

V gene TRBV6-5 combines with J gene TRBJ1-2; D might be TRBD1 (5 bases). The CDR3 loop spans 11 amino acids. V gave up 2 bases and J gave up 7 bases, with 5 bases separating them. Germline CDR1 reads MNHEY; CDR2 reads SVGAGI. CDR3 region: CASSYGGGYTF. CDR3 DNA: TGTGCCAGCAGTTACGGGGGTGGCTACACCTTC.

The chain employs TRBV18 and TRBJ2-2; weak D call: TRBD1 (5 bases). V lost 3 bases, J lost 5 bases, and 13 bases lay in between. Germline assignment: CDR1 KGHSH and CDR2 LQKENI. This CDR3 contains 15 residues. In DNA, the CDR3 is TGTGCCAGCTCACCGCAACCGAAGGGGACCGGGGAGCTGTTTTTT. It codes for CASSPQPKGTGELFF.

The chain links TRBV27 to TRBJ2-5; the match to TRBD1 covers 12 bases. CDR1 and CDR2 (germline): MNHEY, SMNVEV (reference sequence). J lost 5 bases, V lost 6 bases, and 7 bases had no gene match. The CDR3 length is 15 residues. CDR3 nucleotide sequence: TGTGCCAGCAGGCCCCTAGGGACAGGGGGCGAGACCCAGTACTTC. It yields the protein CASRPLGTGGETQYF.

This clonotype appeared many times. The chain employs TRBV7-9 and TRBJ2-7; 7 nucleotides agree with TRBD1. Germline lookup yields CDR1 SEHNR and CDR2 FQNEAQ (reference sequence). The CDR3 runs 14 residues. J lost 1 base, V lost 5 bases, and 5 bases had no gene match. The CDR3 DNA is TGTGCCAGCAGCCCCAGGGACAGATCCTACGAGCAGTACTTC. This translates into CASSPRDRSYEQYF.

The chain uses TRBV28 and TRBJ2-3; perhaps TRBD2 as D (6 bases). CDR1 is MDHEN, CDR2 SYDVKM, per germline. CDR3 length: 13 residues. V gave up 2 bases and J gave up 9 bases, with 12 bases separating them. The CDR3 coding sequence is TGTGCCAGCAGTTTACCCTTGGCGGGGACGCAGTATTTT. Translation gives CASSLPLAGTQYF.

This clonotype has only a few counts. The rearrangement uses TRBV28 and TRBJ1-4; D is unresolved. Germline lookup yields CDR1 MDHEN and CDR2 SYDVKM. The V and J ends lost 5 bases and 0 bases respectively, with 10 bases between them. This CDR3 is built from 15 residues. The CDR3 DNA reads as TGTGCCAGCAGTCCTATTAGAGCAACTAATGAAAAACTGTTTTTT. It yields the protein CASSPIRATNEKLFF.

This clonotype was seen many times. One junction end disagrees with the germline gene, perhaps due to a read error. The rearrangement uses TRBV6-5 and TRBJ1-2; D ambiguous. The germline V gene has CDR1 MNHEY and CDR2 SVGAGI. This CDR3 contains 14 residues. The CDR3 is CASSDSTRKQGYTF. The DNA for the CDR3 is TGTGCCAGCAGTGACTCCACCCGTAAACAGGGCTACACCTTC.